The 13 T cell receptor beta chains listed next were all sequenced from one sample in a study of early T cells in non-severe SARS-CoV-2 infection. In TCRdb, the 5' RACE reads were re-called with MiXCR into one record per CDR3 protein. The sample contains 25,000 to 35,000 distinct CDR3 sequences, roughly 5.7% of which appear only once. The sequencing input was whole blood. The receptors stem from an adult who was a healthcare worker with PCR-confirmed SARS-CoV-2 infection or an uninfected control (not recorded which).

CDR3 loop: CSAREDRWKETQYF. The CDR3, as DNA: TGCAGTGCTAGAGAAGACAGGTGGAAAGAGACCCAGTACTTC. The chain uses TRBV20-1 and TRBJ2-5, with D maybe TRBD1 (6 bases). V lost 0 bases and J lost 3, with 11 bases in between. Germline CDR1 and CDR2: DFQATT and SNEGSKA (reference sequence). There are 14 residues in the CDR3.

The CDR3 region is CASSVSILSAQYF. The CDR3 nucleotides are TGTGCCAGCAGCGTTAGCATCCTGAGTGCGCAGTATTTT. This chain links TRBV9 with TRBJ2-3; unclear D gene. Trimming took off 2 bases at V and 10 bases at J, with 14 bases between the two ends. The germline V gene has CDR1 SGDLS and CDR2 YYNGEE. CDR3 length equals 13 residues.

This clonotype was counted ten times or more. The chain couples TRBV7-9 to TRBJ2-4, with TRBD1 identical over 7 bases. The ends lost 5 bases at V and 4 bases at J; junction bases unmatched: 8. CDR3 length: 15 amino acids. Germline assignment: CDR1 SEHNR and CDR2 FQNEAQ (reference sequence). The DNA for the CDR3 is TGTGCCAGCAGCCAACACTGGGACAGTAAAAACATTCAGTACTTC. Protein sequence: CASSQHWDSKNIQYF.

In this sample, this clonotype turned up many times. The chain has TRBV6-6 and TRBJ2-1; D remains ambiguous. Trimming removed 6 bases from V and 6 bases from J, with 9 bases in between. In germline, CDR1 is MNHNY, CDR2 SVGAGI (reference sequence). CDR3 length: 12 residues. CDR3 loop: CASSPTRNEQFF. The CDR3 bases are TGTGCCAGCAGCCCGACACGCAATGAGCAGTTCTTC.

This clonotype was observed many times. The chain uses TRBV7-9 and TRBJ2-1; a weak D match, TRBD2 (5 bases). Trimming pared 6 bases from V and 8 bases from J, leaving 14 bases between. The CDR3 totals 13 residues. Germline lookup yields CDR1 SEHNR and CDR2 FQNEAQ (reference sequence). The CDR3 here is CASSPLSGDEQFF. Here the CDR3 DNA reads TGTGCCAGCAGTCCCCTGTCCGGGGATGAGCAGTTCTTC.

There are many counts of this clonotype. The chain is built from TRBV7-8 and TRBJ2-7; D may be TRBD1 (6 bases). V lost 5 bases and J lost 4, with 18 bases in between. The CDR3 is made up of 15 amino acids. Germline V gene lookup returns CDR1 SGHVS and CDR2 FQNEAQ. CDR3 DNA: TGTGCCAGCAGCCCTGCCACAGGGTGGGGGTACGAGCAGTACTTC. Its protein is CASSPATGWGYEQYF.

This clonotype was counted only a few times. The chain recombines TRBV27 with TRBJ2-3, with a tentative D call TRBD1 (6 bases). Germline V gives CDR1 MNHEY, CDR2 SMNVEV (reference sequence). Trimming cost V 6 bases and J 4 bases, with 14 bases left between them. This CDR3 spans 14 amino acids. The CDR3 DNA follows: TGTGCCAGCAGACGCTCCAGACAGGCAGATACGCAGTATTTT. Translating gives CASRRSRQADTQYF.

This clonotype was detected ten times or more. V usage is TRBV11-2 and J usage is TRBJ1-4; TRBD1 aligns across 7 bases. The germline V gene encodes CDR1 SGHAT and CDR2 FQNNGV. This CDR3 has 16 residues. The J segment lost 4 bases and the V segment lost 2 bases, leaving 7 bases of the junction unmatched. CDR3 DNA: TGTGCCAGCAGCTTAAAACCGGGACAGCTTAATGAAAAACTGTTTTTT. Translating gives CASSLKPGQLNEKLFF.

This clonotype was picked up a small number of times. The V call is TRBV4-2, the J call TRBJ2-3; 10 bases line up with TRBD2. CDR1 is LGHNA and CDR2 is YNFKEQ in the germline V gene. V lost 0 bases and J lost 5; bases outside the gene matches: 5. The CDR3 loop spans 16 amino acids. The CDR3 DNA sequence: TGTGCCAGCAGCCAAGACGCTAGCGGGAGCGGAGATACGCAGTATTTT. Protein sequence: CASSQDASGSGDTQYF.

This clonotype has ten or more counts. The chain links TRBV10-1 to TRBJ2-1; no definite D call. Per germline, CDR1 WNHNN and CDR2 SYGVQD (reference sequence). The CDR3 runs 13 residues. Trimming took off 8 bases at V and 6 bases at J, with 14 bases between the two ends. DNA of the CDR3: TGCGCCAGCTCTGTAGGTCTCTCCAATGAGCAGTTCTTC. This gives the protein CASSVGLSNEQFF.

This clonotype was recorded many times. This chain connects TRBV27 to TRBJ1-2, with 8 bases fitting TRBD1. Germline V gene sequence: CDR1 MNHEY, CDR2 SMNVEV (reference sequence). V was pared by 3 bases and J by 4 bases, with 7 bases of the junction left unmatched. The CDR3 is made up of 15 amino acids. The CDR3 coding sequence is TGTGCCAGCAGTTTTCGGACAGGGCTGAGCTATGGCTACACCTTC. Protein sequence: CASSFRTGLSYGYTF.

This clonotype occurred many times. V is TRBV19 and J is TRBJ2-1; a possible D gene is TRBD2 (5 bases). The CDR3 extends over 15 amino acids. Trimming shortened V by 6 bases and J by 0 bases, and 12 bases separated the two germline ends. Per the germline V gene, CDR1 is LNHDA and CDR2 is SQIVND (reference sequence). The chain's CDR3 is CASRVGVSSYNEQFF. Here the CDR3 DNA reads TGTGCCAGTAGGGTCGGGGTGAGCTCCTACAATGAGCAGTTCTTC. Drawing the rest from reference TRBV19 and TRBJ2-1, the complete variable domain is DGGITQSPKYLFRKEGQNVTLSCEQNLNHDAMYWYRQDPGQGLRLIYYSQIVNDFQKGDIAEGYSVSREKKESFPLTVTSAQKNPTAFYLCASRVGVSSYNEQFFGPGTRLTVL.

This clonotype was seen a single time. The chain carries TRBV9 and TRBJ2-3; tentatively, D is TRBD2 (5 bases). The germline V and J ends were trimmed by 0 bases and 4 bases, with 12 bases remaining between them. Germline lookup yields CDR1 SGDLS and CDR2 YYNGEE. The length of the CDR3 is 15 residues. The CDR3 DNA is TGTGCCAGCAGCGTAGGAGGAGGACTCGCAGATACGCAGTATTTT. Protein product: CASSVGGGLADTQYF.